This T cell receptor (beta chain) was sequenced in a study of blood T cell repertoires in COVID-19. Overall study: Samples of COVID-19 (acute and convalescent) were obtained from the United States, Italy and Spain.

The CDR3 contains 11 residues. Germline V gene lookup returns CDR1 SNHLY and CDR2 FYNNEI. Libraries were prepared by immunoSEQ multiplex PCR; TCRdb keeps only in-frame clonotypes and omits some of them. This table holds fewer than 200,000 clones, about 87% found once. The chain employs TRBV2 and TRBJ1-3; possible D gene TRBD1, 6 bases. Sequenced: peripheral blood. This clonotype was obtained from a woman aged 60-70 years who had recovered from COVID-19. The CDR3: CGAGARNTIYF. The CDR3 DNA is TGTGGCGCGGGGGCGAGAAACACCATATATTTT.